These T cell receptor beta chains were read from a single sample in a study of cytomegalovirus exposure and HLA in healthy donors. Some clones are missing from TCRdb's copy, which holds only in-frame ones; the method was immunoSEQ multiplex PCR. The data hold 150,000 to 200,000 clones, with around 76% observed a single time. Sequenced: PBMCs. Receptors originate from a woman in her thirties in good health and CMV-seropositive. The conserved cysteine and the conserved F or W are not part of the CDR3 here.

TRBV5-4	ASSSGDYGYT
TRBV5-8	ASSLVGTGNYEQY
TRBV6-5	ASSYSWHQYQETQY
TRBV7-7	ASSLSGWGNPDTQY
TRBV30	AWRSRGSLYEQY
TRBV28	ASKVGVFGTGNGNGYT
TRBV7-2	ASSLAGGNSGELF
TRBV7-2	ASSLAGGLYNEQF
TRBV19	ASSFDDSLYEKLF
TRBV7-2	ASSLEWDRVYNEQF
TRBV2	ASSLQSANSGNTIY
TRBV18	ASSPTGLRTGGTEAF
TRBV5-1	ASSLAAGGQSGYT
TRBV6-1	ASKTSPSYNEQF
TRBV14	ASSYDEVTEAF
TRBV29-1	SVEVPSGSPYEQY
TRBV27	ASILRAGNTEAF
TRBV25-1	ASSGNTQY
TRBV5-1	ASSFVAGVSSYNEQF
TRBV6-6	ASIVGYRGSYNEQF
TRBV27	ASSRAGIEQY
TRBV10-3	AITGQGRTEAF
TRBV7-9	ASSRRRTGQDRRTEAF
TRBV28	ASSLGQGADTEAF
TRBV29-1	SVGQGSYEQY
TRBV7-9	ASSQGRAGDHEKLF
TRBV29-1	SDGDRRSTDTQY
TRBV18	ASSPILQSHGEQY
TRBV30	AWERQGRYGYT
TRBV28	ASRPGTANYGYT
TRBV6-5	ASSHDGGGYTEAF
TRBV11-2	ASSTSGSSYNEQF
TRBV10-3	AISEDRDGGYT
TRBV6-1	ANPDQDMKQF
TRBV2	ASSGGLNYGYT
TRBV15	ATSRGTAGANVLT
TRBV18	ASSPPGTSGEQF
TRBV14	ASSPQTGVGANVLT